This T cell receptor beta chain was observed in a study of T cells after yellow fever vaccination. Study summary: The authors prepared low-cell-number fractions using SMART-Seq v4 Ultra Low Input. Study-level findings and limits: The study found a weaker secondary response that peaked faster, day 5 versus 15. Among primary-vaccination clones, most reappeared after the booster, at approximately 97% for CD4 and 88% for CD8.

Points on this clonotype: What it recognizes is unknown.

They built TCR cDNA with 5'RACE template switching, a step that put in a universal primer site and UMIs. A single record per CDR3 protein comes from TCRdb applying MiXCR to the 5' RACE reads. This sample has some 560,000 distinct CDR3 sequences, with approximately 21% found just once. Sequences were derived from PBMCs, sampled 15 days after the yellow fever booster vaccination. The receptor comes from a man aged 30 to 39 who received the YFV17D yellow fever vaccine.

Here the CDR3 DNA reads TGTGCCAGCAGCTTAGGGGCCGACTCCTACGAGCAGTACTTC. Translating gives CASSLGADSYEQYF. The rearrangement links TRBV7-2 to TRBJ2-7; unclear D gene. V lost 1 base and J 0 bases, leaving 7 bases between the germline ends. The germline CDR1 and CDR2 sequences are SGHTA and FQGNSA. This CDR3 is built from 14 residues.